The entry below gives a single T cell receptor beta chain sequence along with its context. Its antigen is unidentified. This record belongs to a study of T cells after yellow fever vaccination. Production of TCR cDNA was by 5'RACE template switching, which also added a universal primer site and UMIs. TCRdb fed the 5' RACE reads into MiXCR, producing one record per CDR3 protein. The profile shows about 320,000 distinct CDR3 sequences, about 10% of them singletons. CDR3 length: 16 amino acids. V shed 6 bases and J shed 0 bases, with 15 bases lying between them. Germline-derived CDR1 and CDR2 are LNHNV and YYDKDF (reference sequence). Study-level results: Only a minor proportion of clonotypes was detected across both CD4 and CD8 compartments. Most clones from primary vaccination were detected again post-booster (approximately 97% CD4, roughly 91% CD8).

This sequence originates from a man aged 18 to 30 who received the YFV17D yellow fever vaccine. This chain links TRBV15 with TRBJ2-4; D assignment may be TRBD1 or TRBD2 (5 bases each). Sequenced here: CD4+ T cells sorted from PBMCs, sampled 45 days after the yellow fever booster vaccination. The CDR3 protein is CATRETGPRAKNIQYF. CDR3 nucleotides: TGTGCCACCAGGGAAACGGGACCCCGAGCCAAAAACATTCAGTACTTC.